The T cell receptor (beta chain) under discussion was sequenced for a study of T cell responses to AZD1222 COVID-19 vaccine. CDR1 and CDR2 (germline): MNHNY, SVGAGI (reference sequence). V dropped 7 bases and J dropped 15; count of bases not matched to a gene: 15. The CDR3 has 13 residues. Only in-frame clones appear in the TCRdb table, and some are missing; sequencing was by immunoSEQ multiplex PCR. The sample has 150,000 to 200,000 clones, around 90% seen once. The origin of this receptor is an adult who received the AZD1222 COVID-19 vaccine. Sequencing was performed on peripheral blood, taken 28 days after the second AZD1222 dose. The chain employs TRBV6-6 and TRBJ2-1, with 7 bases fitting TRBD1. The CDR3 bases are TGTGCCAGCAAAACAGGGGCCACAGGCCGACTGTTCTTC. Its protein is CASKTGATGRLFF.